This T cell receptor (beta chain) was identified in a study of T cells after yellow fever vaccination. Turning to the study itself: SMART-Seq v4 Ultra Low Input handled preparation of low-cell-number fractions. General study results and limits: CD4 and CD8 compartments shared a small share of clonotypes, likely from convergent recombination. Abundant clonotypes (contaminants from the bulk population) could be present in FACS-sorted repertoires.

UMIs and a universal primer site were added when TCR cDNA was made by 5'RACE template switching. Using its own MiXCR run on the 5' RACE reads, TCRdb lists one record per CDR3 protein. The sample includes 250,000 to 350,000 distinct CDR3 sequences, 6.5% to 8.5% seen only once; the top ten take 15% to 20%. For this clonotype: Its antigen is unidentified.

CDR3 length: 15 amino acids. The V segment lost 4 bases and the J segment 5 bases; nucleotides outside the gene matches: 7. The chain recombines TRBV12-3 or TRBV12-4 with TRBJ2-2; 7 bases are shared with TRBD1. The receptor was isolated from a young man who received the YFV17D yellow fever vaccine. The source was PBMCs, collected more than 35 days after the first yellow fever vaccination. The CDR3 DNA follows: TGTGCCAGCAGTTCCAGGGGGACGGCTACCGGGGAGCTGTTTTTT. This gives the protein CASSSRGTATGELFF.